This T cell receptor (beta chain) came from a study of T-cell memory formation after mild COVID-19. TCRdb ran MiXCR on the 5' RACE reads and lists one entry per CDR3 protein. The profile shows about 300,000 distinct CDR3 sequences, 19% of them singletons. V was cut by 6 bases and J by 4 bases, with 5 bases left in between. CDR3 length: 11 amino acids. Germline V CDR1 and CDR2: ENHRY, SYGVKD. This sequence joins TRBV10-3 and TRBJ2-3; no reliable D call. The TCR originated in a man between 18 and 35 years old who had mild COVID-19 (a few samples of this study predate the infection). Cell type and time point are not known. Sequenced sample: PBMCs or a T cell subset sorted from them (not recorded which). This chain's CDR3 is CAIRDADTQYF. The DNA of the CDR3 is TGTGCCATCAGGGACGCAGATACGCAGTATTTT.